This entry lists 29 T cell receptor beta chains sequenced from one sample in a study of metastatic and nonmetastatic thyroid tumors. TCRdb recomputed clones from the PCR reads via MiXCR. The sample carries some 14,000 clones, about 23% recorded once. Ahead of thyroid surgery, no patient had received treatment of any kind. Input material: blood. These TCRs come from a female donor with papillary thyroid cancer or a benign thyroid nodule (not recorded which). Some clones in this sample may be carry-over from other donors' samples.

This clone was detected many times. This chain joins TRBV4-2 and TRBJ2-1; tentative D call: TRBD2 (6 bases). CDR1 is LGHNA, CDR2 YNFKEQ, per germline. V dropped 4 bases and J dropped 3 bases, with 16 bases sitting between them. There are 16 residues in the CDR3. The CDR3: CASSRGGAGFYNEQFF. In DNA, the CDR3 is TGTGCCAGCAGCCGAGGTGGGGCGGGATTCTACAATGAGCAGTTCTTC.

This clone was detected many times. A single base separates this from a much larger clone, so it may be a read error. J is TRBJ2-5 and V is TRBV5-1; possible D gene TRBD2, 6 bases. Between the trimmed V and J ends, which lost 2 bases and 5 bases, there was a span of 19 bases. The V gene's germline CDR1 is SGHRS and CDR2 YFSETQ. The CDR3 runs to 16 residues. The CDR3 DNA sequence: TGCGCCAGCAGCTTCGGGGCGGGGAATACTCGTGAGACCCAGTACTTC. As protein: CASSFGAGNTRETQYF.

Ten or more counts support this clone. The chain couples TRBV5-8 to TRBJ2-1, with D possibly TRBD2 on 5 matching bases. Germline CDR1 and CDR2: SGHTS and YDEGEE. V lost 2 bases and J lost 4, with 13 bases in between. This CDR3 spans 15 amino acids. The CDR3 nucleotides are TGTGCCAGCAGCTTTCGAGGGTCTCGGTACAATGAGCAGTTCTTC. Translating it yields CASSFRGSRYNEQFF.

The chain combines TRBV6-5 with TRBJ2-7; 7 nucleotides align to TRBD2. Germline V gene lookup returns CDR1 MNHEY and CDR2 SVGAGI. V dropped 2 bases and J dropped 0; count of bases not matched to a gene: 7. This CDR3 comprises 16 residues. The CDR3 region has the DNA TGTGCCAGCAGTTACAACCCACGCGGGAGCTCCTACGAGCAGTACTTC. Translation gives CASSYNPRGSSYEQYF.

This clone appeared many times. The J gene is TRBJ2-7, the V gene TRBV29-1; the match to TRBD1 covers 8 bases. This CDR3 is 13 amino acids long. Germline lookup yields CDR1 SQVTM and CDR2 ANQGSEA. J gave up 3 bases and V 6 bases, and 7 bases lay outside the gene matches. In nucleotides, the CDR3 is TGCAGCGTCGCCCCAGGGGGCCGCTACGAGCAGTACTTC. This gives the protein CSVAPGGRYEQYF.

Ten or more counts support this clone. The chain combines TRBV4-1 with TRBJ2-3; D perhaps matches TRBD2 (6 bases). V lost 1 base to trimming and J lost 1 base, with 15 bases between them. Germline V lookup: CDR1 MGHRA, CDR2 YSYEKL. This CDR3 has 17 amino acids. CDR3: CASSQVGRSSRTDTQYF. For the CDR3, the DNA is TGCGCCAGCAGCCAAGTGGGGAGGAGTTCACGCACAGATACGCAGTATTTT.

This chain links TRBV27 with TRBJ2-7; D is perhaps TRBD2 (7 bases). The CDR3 sequence is 14 residues long. Germline loops: CDR1 MNHEY, CDR2 SMNVEV (reference sequence). Trimming took off 5 bases at V and 4 bases at J, with 15 bases between the two ends. Here the CDR3 reads CASSSGTDRYEQYF. The CDR3 bases are TGTGCCAGCAGTAGCGGGACGGACAGATACGAGCAGTACTTC.

This clone showed up just a few times. The V gene is TRBV6-2 or TRBV6-3, the J gene TRBJ2-7; D is unresolved. V lost 1 base to trimming and J lost 3 bases, with 19 bases between them. Germline CDR1 and CDR2: MNHEY and SVGEGT. This CDR3 is built from 17 residues. The CDR3 reads CASSYFYASPRDYEQYF. The DNA of the CDR3 is TGTGCCAGCAGTTACTTCTACGCCAGCCCGCGTGACTACGAGCAGTACTTC.

There are a few counts of this clone. V usage is TRBV24-1 and J usage is TRBJ1-5, with a possible D match to TRBD1 (5 bases). Germline V CDR1 and CDR2: KGHDR, SFDVKD. V was shortened by 9 bases and J by 6 bases, with 17 bases between the two germline ends. CDR3 length equals 14 residues. CDR3 DNA sequence: TGTGCCACCCAGGGCAAGGGGCCGTGTCAGCCCCAGCATTTT. This codes for CATQGKGPCQPQHF.

This clone was detected many times. The J gene is TRBJ2-1, the V gene TRBV3-1; 9 bases are a match to TRBD1. Germline V gene lookup returns CDR1 LGHDT and CDR2 YNNKEL (reference sequence). CDR3 size: 17 residues. Trimming took 2 bases from V and 1 from J; bases not matched to a gene: 6. The CDR3 nucleotides read TGTGCCAGCAGCCAAAATTTAGGACAGGGGTCCTACAATGAGCAGTTCTTC. Amino acid sequence: CASSQNLGQGSYNEQFF.

CDR3 sequence (DNA): TGTGCCACCATAGTCGGGACAGGAGGTCTTAAGGTCTCTTATGAGCAGTTCTTC. Its translation: CATIVGTGGLKVSYEQFF. This chain uses TRBV19 with TRBJ2-1, with TRBD1 matching over 8 bases. CDR3 length: 18 amino acids. The J segment lost 8 bases and the V segment lost 10 bases, leaving 25 bases of the junction unmatched. Per germline, CDR1 LNHDA and CDR2 SQIVND (reference sequence).

This clone was counted many times. This chain uses TRBV7-9 with TRBJ2-5, with TRBD2 matching 8 bases. The trim removed 1 base at V and 5 bases at J, leaving 3 bases unmatched. Germline V gene data show CDR1 as SEHNR and CDR2 as FQNEAQ (reference sequence). CDR3 length equals 14 residues. This CDR3 is CASSLGSGGETQYF. The CDR3 DNA is TGTGCCAGCAGCTTAGGGTCGGGGGGGGAGACCCAGTACTTC.

Only a few counts were recorded for this clone. A read error is possible here, since a much larger clone lies one base away. The rearrangement joins TRBV4-1 to TRBJ2-3; tentatively, D is TRBD2 (6 bases). Germline loops: CDR1 MGHRA, CDR2 YSYEKL. This CDR3 comprises 15 residues. CDR3 nucleotide sequence: TGCGCCGGCAGCCGGGGCGGGAATAGGGGAGATACGCAGTATTTT. Translating it yields CAGSRGGNRGDTQYF.

The V and J genes are TRBV2 and TRBJ2-2; 9 nucleotides match TRBD1. Per the germline V gene, CDR1 is SNHLY and CDR2 is FYNNEI. The ends lost 0 bases at V and 7 bases at J; junction bases unmatched: 6. The length of the CDR3 is 16 residues. The CDR3 DNA follows: TGTGCCAGCAGTGAAGCGGGGGACAGGGCAGGCGGGGAGCTGTTTTTT. Amino acid sequence: CASSEAGDRAGGELFF.

This clone was observed at least ten times. The rearrangement links TRBV4-2 to TRBJ1-1; D may be TRBD1 (6 bases). Trimming cost V 3 bases and J 1 base, with 9 bases left between them. CDR1 is LGHNA, CDR2 YNFKEQ, per germline. This CDR3 comprises 14 residues. CDR3 DNA: TGTGCCAGCAGCCACCAGGACAGGAACACTGAAGCTTTCTTT. Translation gives CASSHQDRNTEAFF.

There are many counts of this clone. One base away lies a much larger clone, so this may be a sequencing read error. The chain employs TRBV6-1 and TRBJ1-2, with 8 bases aligning to TRBD1. Germline V gene data show CDR1 as MNHNS and CDR2 as SASEGT. The CDR3 covers 14 residues. The chain's CDR3 is CAGSRDRINYGYTF. The CDR3 DNA is TGTGCCGGCAGTAGGGACAGGATCAACTATGGCTACACCTTC.

J is TRBJ1-1 and V is TRBV5-6; the match to TRBD1 covers 8 bases. The J segment lost 1 base and the V segment lost 3 bases, leaving 11 bases of the junction unmatched. Germline lookup yields CDR1 SGHDT and CDR2 YYEEEE. The CDR3 totals 17 residues. CDR3 DNA sequence: TGTGCCAGCAGCTGGGGAGGGCAGGGGGCAGGGAACACTGAAGCTTTCTTT. Translated, it gives CASSWGGQGAGNTEAFF. The complete variable domain, with remaining parts taken from reference TRBV5-6 and TRBJ1-1, reads DAGVTQSPTHLIKTRGQQVTLRCSPKSGHDTVSWYQQALGQGPQFIFQYYEEEERQRGNFPDRFSGHQFPNYSSELNVNALLLGDSALYLCASSWGGQGAGNTEAFFGQGTRLTVV.

This clone appeared a single time. Compared with germline, one end of the junction differs, possibly owing to a read error. This chain uses TRBV20-1 with TRBJ2-3; 15 bases match TRBD2. Germline CDR1 is DFQATT and CDR2 is SNEGSKA (reference sequence). The CDR3 extends over 17 amino acids. Here the CDR3 DNA reads TGCAGTTCAAACCCATGGACTAGCGGGGGGGGCACAGATATGCAGTATTTT. Its protein product is CSSNPWTSGGGTDMQYF.

This clone occurred many times. V and J are TRBV7-9 and TRBJ2-2; D perhaps matches TRBD1 (6 bases). This CDR3 comprises 14 residues. Germline CDR1 SEHNR, CDR2 FQNEAQ (reference sequence). The V end was cut by 5 bases, the J end by 6 bases, with 13 bases between. As DNA, the CDR3 is TGTGCCAGCAGCCGGGCAGGGGCTTCCGGGGAGCTGTTTTTT. Protein product: CASSRAGASGELFF.

This clone was seen many times. The chain joins TRBV20-1 to TRBJ1-1, with D perhaps TRBD1 (5 bases). CDR1 DFQATT and CDR2 SNEGSKA come from the germline V gene (reference sequence). The CDR3 length is 13 residues. V lost 6 bases and J lost 0, with 11 bases in between. The CDR3 bases are TGCAGTGCCTGGGACCTACTGAACACTGAAGCTTTCTTT. Its translation is CSAWDLLNTEAFF.

This clone has just one count. This chain joins TRBV5-6 and TRBJ2-7; D is unresolved. CDR1 and CDR2 (germline): SGHDT, YYEEEE. V was clipped by 2 bases and J by 4 bases, with 4 bases between them. This CDR3 has 11 amino acids. As DNA, the CDR3 is TGTGCCAGCAGCTTCGAGTACGAGCAGTACTTC. Translated, it gives CASSFEYEQYF.

This clone has at least ten counts. This rearrangement joins TRBV5-6 to TRBJ1-4; 8 nucleotides agree with TRBD1. CDR1 is SGHDT and CDR2 is YYEEEE in the germline V gene. The trim removed 4 bases at V and 7 bases at J, leaving 9 bases unmatched. This CDR3 spans 15 amino acids. The CDR3 spells CASSLLTGVAEKLFF. In DNA form, the CDR3 reads TGTGCCAGCAGCCTCCTGACAGGGGTTGCTGAAAAACTGTTTTTT.

The J gene is TRBJ2-7, the V gene TRBV30; TRBD1 is a possible D gene (5 bases). The V end lost 2 bases, the J end lost 0 bases, and 8 bases lay between the germline ends. The CDR3 totals 13 residues. In germline, CDR1 is GTSNPN, CDR2 SVGIG (reference sequence). CDR3 DNA: TGTGCCTGGAGTCAGGGAAGCTCCTACGAGCAGTACTTC. Its translation is CAWSQGSSYEQYF.

This clone was counted a few times. A read error may account for a junction end that differs from germline. The V call is TRBV29-1, the J call TRBJ1-1; D perhaps matches TRBD1 (6 bases). This CDR3 is built from 12 residues. Germline V CDR1 and CDR2: SQVTM, ANQGSEA. The CDR3 loop reads CCVGQLNTEAFF. The CDR3 DNA is TGCTGCGTAGGACAGTTAAACACTGAAGCTTTCTTT.

By proportion, this clone is medium-sized. This sequence joins TRBV6-1 and TRBJ2-2; D not certain. The CDR3 loop spans 14 amino acids. V was clipped by 8 bases and J by 1 base, with 11 bases between them. Germline assignment: CDR1 MNHNS and CDR2 SASEGT. CDR3 coding DNA: TGTGCCAGCGCCTTAGACTGGAACACCGGGGAGCTGTTTTTT. Protein product: CASALDWNTGELFF.

In its sample, this clone was seen many times. Other DNA sequences in this specimen translate into the identical CDR3. The chain combines TRBV29-1 with TRBJ1-4, with a possible D match to TRBD1 (5 bases). The CDR3 has 13 residues. CDR1 is SQVTM, CDR2 ANQGSEA, per germline. V lost 7 bases and J 8 bases, leaving 17 bases between the germline ends. CDR3 nucleotide sequence: TGCAGCGGTATGGGGGGGATCGGAGAAAAACTGTTTTTT. Its translation: CSGMGGIGEKLFF.

This clone is labeled as medium-sized (0.01 to 0.1%). V is TRBV19 and J is TRBJ1-1; no reliable D call. The CDR3 runs to 13 residues. Trimming removed 3 bases at V and 3 bases at J, with 8 bases between. Germline CDR1 LNHDA, CDR2 SQIVND (reference sequence). Here the CDR3 reads CASSILGYTEAFF. CDR3 coding DNA: TGTGCCAGTAGTATCTTAGGGTACACTGAAGCTTTCTTT. The full variable domain, with the rest looked up from reference TRBV19 and TRBJ1-1, is DGGITQSPKYLFRKEGQNVTLSCEQNLNHDAMYWYRQDPGQGLRLIYYSQIVNDFQKGDIAEGYSVSREKKESFPLTVTSAQKNPTAFYLCASSILGYTEAFFGQGTRLTVV.

The table lists this clone with many counts. This chain joins TRBV12-5 and TRBJ2-3, with TRBD2 matching 9 bases. CDR3 length: 14 residues. Germline V CDR1 and CDR2: LGHNT, FRNRAP. J was trimmed by 5 bases and V by 3 bases; bases with no gene match: 3. For the CDR3, the DNA is TGTGCTAGTGGTTTAGGCGGGGGGGGAGATACGCAGTATTTT. As protein: CASGLGGGGDTQYF.

This clone is medium-sized (0.01 to 0.1%) in the sample. The rearrangement links TRBV6-1 to TRBJ1-1; 9 bases align to TRBD1. Germline CDR1 and CDR2: MNHNS and SASEGT. The CDR3 runs 14 residues. Unmatched junction bases numbered 2, after V lost 5 bases and J lost 1 base. The CDR3 protein is CASSNRGRNTEAFF. The CDR3 DNA is TGTGCCAGCAGTAACAGGGGGCGGAACACTGAAGCTTTCTTT.